One sample yielded the 14 T cell receptor beta chains listed below, sequenced in a study of T cell responses to AZD1222 COVID-19 vaccine. Sequenced by immunoSEQ multiplex PCR; TCRdb stores in-frame clones only, minus some. Here the sample spans 150,000 to 160,000 clones, 87% being singletons. The material sequenced was peripheral blood, taken 28 days after the second AZD1222 dose. Source of these receptors: an adult who received the AZD1222 COVID-19 vaccine.

CDR3 in amino acids: CASSPRTLSNTGELFF. CDR3 nucleotide sequence: TGTGCCAGCAGCCCCCGGACACTTTCAAACACCGGGGAGCTGTTTTTT. The chain recombines TRBV9 with TRBJ2-2; TRBD1 might be the D (5 bases). The V gene lost 4 bases and the J gene lost 2 bases, with 15 bases spanning the gap. The CDR3 is 16 amino acids. CDR1 is SGDLS and CDR2 is YYNGEE in the germline V gene. Variable domain in full (rest from reference TRBV9 and TRBJ2-2): DSGVTQTPKHLITATGQRVTLRCSPRSGDLSVYWYQQSLDQGLQFLIQYYNGEERAKGNILERFSAQQFPDLHSELNLSSLELGDSALYFCASSPRTLSNTGELFFGEGSRLTVL.

The chain joins TRBV9 to TRBJ1-4; 9 nucleotides match TRBD1. This CDR3 is 14 amino acids long. Looked up from germline, CDR1 is SGDLS and CDR2 is YYNGEE. Trimming at V came to 4 bases and at J to 4 bases, leaving 2 bases not matched to a gene. CDR3 coding DNA: TGTGCCAGCAGCACAGGGGGCAATAATGAAAAACTGTTTTTT. Protein sequence: CASSTGGNNEKLFF.

This chain connects TRBV9 to TRBJ2-1, with TRBD2 identical over 12 bases. The germline V gene encodes CDR1 SGDLS and CDR2 YYNGEE. V lost 3 bases to trimming and J lost 10 bases; unmatched junction nucleotides: 2. The CDR3 length is 13 residues. The CDR3 DNA reads as TGTGCCAGCAGCGCGGGACTAGCGGGCGAGCAGTTCTTC. The encoded protein is CASSAGLAGEQFF.

The CDR3 coding sequence is TGTGCCAGCAGTTTACAGCACCCCCTGGAGCAGTTCTTC. Translated: CASSLQHPLEQFF. V is TRBV12-3 or TRBV12-4 and J is TRBJ2-1; D not certain. The V and J ends lost 2 bases and 10 bases respectively, with 12 bases between them. The length of the CDR3 is 13 residues.

The chain combines TRBV9 with TRBJ2-1, with 14 positions matching TRBD2. This CDR3 has 21 amino acids. Germline V gives CDR1 SGDLS, CDR2 YYNGEE. V lost 0 bases and J lost 2; bases outside the gene matches: 13. The DNA of the CDR3 is TGTGCCAGCAGCGTAGAAGGGACTAGCGGGAGTCGAGTGGGGGCCTACAATGAGCAGTTCTTC. Amino acids: CASSVEGTSGSRVGAYNEQFF.

This clone was detected only a few times. The V call is TRBV12-3 or TRBV12-4, the J call TRBJ1-1, with a possible D match to TRBD1 (6 bases). The germline V and J ends were trimmed by 5 bases and 8 bases, with 12 bases remaining between them. This CDR3 has 12 residues. The CDR3 region is CASSRTAGEAFF. The DNA for the CDR3 is TGTGCCAGCAGTCGGACAGCGGGCGAAGCTTTCTTT.

The genes are TRBV12-3 or TRBV12-4 and TRBJ1-1; the D gene is possibly TRBD1 (5 bases). Trimming removed 2 bases at V and 5 bases at J, with 9 bases between. The CDR3 runs 13 residues. The CDR3 DNA reads TGTGCCAGCAGTTTAACAGGCCTAACTGAAGCTTTCTTT. Translated, it gives CASSLTGLTEAFF.

This clone was picked up one time. The V gene is TRBV7-3, the J gene TRBJ2-1; either TRBD1 or TRBD2 may fit D (7 bases each). Germline V gene sequence: CDR1 SGHTA, CDR2 FQGTGA. Trimming removed 5 bases from V and 0 bases from J, with 20 bases in between. The CDR3 length is 18 residues. CDR3 nucleotides: TGTGCCAGCAGCCAATGGGGCGGGGGACAGAGCTCCTACAATGAGCAGTTCTTC. It encodes CASSQWGGGQSSYNEQFF.

The chain is built from TRBV7-9 and TRBJ2-5; possibly TRBD2 for D (5 bases). The CDR3 covers 14 residues. V lost 5 bases, J lost 4 bases, and 14 bases lay in between. The germline V gene encodes CDR1 SEHNR and CDR2 FQNEAQ (reference sequence). In nucleotides, the CDR3 is TGTGCCAGCAGCCCAGAGGGAATAGCAGAGACCCAGTACTTC. Translating it yields CASSPEGIAETQYF.

This clone has a handful of counts. The chain uses TRBV7-9 and TRBJ1-4; D gene ambiguous. Germline V lookup: CDR1 SEHNR, CDR2 FQNEAQ (reference sequence). The CDR3 runs to 14 residues. Between the trimmed V and J ends, which lost 8 bases and 3 bases, there was a span of 13 bases. This chain's CDR3 is CASRGPGSNEKLFF. The DNA of the CDR3 is TGTGCCAGCCGCGGGCCGGGTTCTAATGAAAAACTGTTTTTT.

The V and J genes are TRBV7-9 and TRBJ1-2, with D hard to call. This CDR3 is built from 14 residues. CDR1 is SEHNR and CDR2 is FQNEAQ in the germline V gene (reference sequence). V lost 4 bases, J lost 4 bases, and 13 bases lay in between. The CDR3 region has the DNA TGTGCCAGCAGCTCCCCCCTGGCGGGCTATGGCTACACCTTC. Translating it yields CASSSPLAGYGYTF. The full variable domain, completed using reference TRBV7-9 and TRBJ1-2, is DTGVSQNPRHKITKRGQNVTFRCDPISEHNRLYWYRQTLGQGPEFLTYFQNEAQLEKSRLLSDRFSAERPKGSFSTLEIQRTEQGDSAMYLCASSSPLAGYGYTFGSGTRLTVV.

This sequence joins TRBV4-3 and TRBJ2-7; possibly TRBD2 for D (6 bases). Germline V lookup: CDR1 LGHNA, CDR2 YSLEER. This CDR3 has 14 residues. Trimming removed 0 bases at V and 4 bases at J, with 10 bases between. As DNA, the CDR3 is TGCGCCAGCAGCCAAGAACCAGGGAGGTACGAGCAGTACTTC. Amino acid sequence: CASSQEPGRYEQYF.

V and J are TRBV7-2 and TRBJ2-6; D might be TRBD1 (6 bases). With 1 base removed from V and 2 bases from J, the gap between germline ends came to 6 bases. Germline V lookup: CDR1 SGHTA, CDR2 FQGNSA. The CDR3 spans 15 residues. In DNA, the CDR3 is TGTGCCAGCAGCTTAGGACAGGCTGGGGCCAACGTCCTGACTTTC. Translation: CASSLGQAGANVLTF.

The chain uses TRBV9 and TRBJ2-2; weak D call: TRBD1 (6 bases). The CDR3 sequence is 14 residues long. V was cut by 2 bases and J by 4 bases, with 9 bases left in between. Germline CDR1 is SGDLS and CDR2 is YYNGEE. The CDR3 DNA reads as TGTGCCAGCAGCGTGGACAGCTTCACCGGGGAGCTGTTTTTT. Translated, it gives CASSVDSFTGELFF.